The 27 T cell receptor beta chains presented below share a single source sample, sequenced in a study of graft-versus-host responses after intestinal transplantation. Method: immunoSEQ multiplex PCR; TCRdb's copy keeps in-frame clones and lacks some. The table records about 20,000 clones, more than 40% of them present only once. This sample comprised alloreactive CD4+ T cells from a mixed lymphocyte reaction culture, obtained before intestinal transplant. Subset indicated: CFSE-low proliferating T cells sorted from roughly six-day pre-transplant mixed lymphocyte reaction (GvH or HvG direction). The receptors were sampled from a human patient who received an intestinal transplant.

This clone was seen a handful of times. The J gene is TRBJ2-3, the V gene TRBV19; 8 bases align to TRBD1. The V segment lost 5 bases and the J segment 0 bases; nucleotides outside the gene matches: 4. This CDR3 comprises 15 residues. The germline V gene has CDR1 LNHDA and CDR2 SQIVND (reference sequence). CDR3 protein: CASSGQGTSTDTQYF. CDR3 in DNA: TGTGCCAGTAGTGGACAGGGTACTAGCACAGATACGCAGTATTTT.

V gene TRBV10-2 combines with J gene TRBJ2-2, with TRBD2 matching over 8 bases. Germline loops: CDR1 WSHSY, CDR2 SAAADI. The V gene end was trimmed by 8 bases and the J gene end by 2 bases; junction bases not matched to a gene: 7. This CDR3 has 15 amino acids. CDR3 DNA sequence: TGCGCCAGCGGAAAGCGGGGGCCCAACACCGGGGAGCTGTTTTTT. Protein: CASGKRGPNTGELFF.

The CDR3 protein is CASSPTRDSFYNEQFF. CDR3 sequence (DNA): TGTGCCAGCAGTCCCACCCGGGACAGTTTTTACAATGAGCAGTTCTTC. The genes are TRBV25-1 and TRBJ2-1; 7 nucleotides line up with TRBD1. Germline V lookup: CDR1 MGHDK, CDR2 SYGVNS. The CDR3 runs to 16 residues. Trimming cost V 5 bases and J 4 bases; bases outside gene matches: 11. The whole variable domain, filled in from reference TRBV25-1 and TRBJ2-1, reads EADIYQTPRYLVIGTGKKITLECSQTMGHDKMYWYQQDPGMELHLIHYSYGVNSTEKGDLSSESTVSRIRTEHFPLTLESARPSHTSQYLCASSPTRDSFYNEQFFGPGTRLTVL.

The rearrangement uses TRBV6-5 and TRBJ1-1; 10 bases match TRBD1. Unmatched junction bases numbered 9, after V lost 6 bases and J lost 5 bases. Germline V gene sequence: CDR1 MNHEY, CDR2 SVGAGI. CDR3 length: 15 residues. The CDR3 is CASRRQGAVGTEAFF. The CDR3 DNA is TGTGCCAGCAGACGACAGGGGGCGGTGGGGACTGAAGCTTTCTTT.

The chain uses TRBV5-1 and TRBJ1-4, with TRBD1 as a possible D gene (6 bases). The germline V gene encodes CDR1 SGHRS and CDR2 YFSETQ. This CDR3 has 15 residues. Trimming pared 4 bases from V and 6 bases from J, leaving 16 bases between. CDR3 DNA sequence: TGCGCCAGCAGCCCGGGACATTTGAAGGATGAAAAACTGTTTTTT. Translated: CASSPGHLKDEKLFF. Looking up the rest from reference TRBV5-1 and TRBJ1-4 gives the full variable domain: KAGVTQTPRYLIKTRGQQVTLSCSPISGHRSVSWYQQTPGQGLQFLFEYFSETQRNKGNFPGRFSGRQFSNSRSEMNVSTLELGDSALYLCASSPGHLKDEKLFFGSGTQLSVL.

The chain is built from TRBV10-1 and TRBJ1-1; TRBD1 is a possible D gene (5 bases). CDR3 length equals 13 residues. The ends were cut back, 6 bases at V and 1 base at J, with 9 bases in the middle. The germline CDR1 and CDR2 sequences are WNHNN and SYGVQD (reference sequence). The CDR3 reads CASRVDRNTEAFF. Here the CDR3 DNA reads TGCGCCAGCAGGGTCGACAGGAACACTGAAGCTTTCTTT.

V is TRBV13 and J is TRBJ2-7; 12 bases fit TRBD1. From germline, CDR1 is PRHDT and CDR2 FYEKMQ (reference sequence). V lost 5 bases and J lost 2; bases outside the gene matches: 7. The CDR3 is made up of 16 amino acids. CDR3 bases: TGTGCCAGCAGCGCGCGGGACAGGGGGCCAACCTACGAGCAGTACTTC. Protein: CASSARDRGPTYEQYF.

V gene TRBV19 combines with J gene TRBJ2-5; 7 nucleotides agree with TRBD2. The CDR3 runs 16 residues. Germline V gene data show CDR1 as LNHDA and CDR2 as SQIVND (reference sequence). The trim removed 1 base at V and 1 base at J, leaving 6 bases unmatched. The DNA of the CDR3 is TGTGCCAGTAGTATAGGGTCCGGCGGGGGCCAAGAGACCCAGTACTTC. Protein product: CASSIGSGGGQETQYF.

The rearrangement links TRBV7-9 to TRBJ1-2, with D perhaps matching TRBD1 (5 bases). This CDR3 region has 17 residues. V was clipped by 5 bases and J by 0 bases, with 19 bases between them. Germline V lookup: CDR1 SEHNR, CDR2 FQNEAQ (reference sequence). The CDR3 region has the DNA TGTGCCAGCAGCCCATCTCTGGGGAGGGGACCTAACTATGGCTACACCTTC. This sequence encodes CASSPSLGRGPNYGYTF.

This rearrangement joins TRBV11-2 to TRBJ2-1, with TRBD2 identical over 10 bases. J gave up 4 bases and V 5 bases, and 5 bases lay outside the gene matches. The CDR3 spans 15 residues. CDR1 is SGHAT, CDR2 FQNNGV, per germline. This CDR3 reads CASSPQRGGYNEQFF. CDR3 DNA: TGTGCCAGCAGCCCCCAGCGGGGGGGGTACAATGAGCAGTTCTTC.

This clone occurred a few times. The chain combines TRBV25-1 with TRBJ2-2, with a weak D call TRBD1 (6 bases). From germline, CDR1 is MGHDK and CDR2 SYGVNS. CDR3 length: 14 residues. The ends were cut back, 4 bases at V and 6 bases at J, with 12 bases in the middle. The CDR3 DNA sequence: TGTGCCAGCAGTGGAACAGGGATCCCCGGGGAGCTGTTTTTT. Protein sequence: CASSGTGIPGELFF. Complete variable domain (other parts from reference TRBV25-1 and TRBJ2-2): EADIYQTPRYLVIGTGKKITLECSQTMGHDKMYWYQQDPGMELHLIHYSYGVNSTEKGDLSSESTVSRIRTEHFPLTLESARPSHTSQYLCASSGTGIPGELFFGEGSRLTVL.

The CDR3 here is CASSSTTSGGAIEQYF. Written as DNA, the CDR3 is TGCGCCAGCAGCTCGACGACTAGCGGGGGGGCCATCGAGCAGTACTTC. The gene calls are TRBV5-1 and TRBJ2-7; 14 bases agree with TRBD2. The CDR3 is made up of 16 amino acids. The J segment lost 6 bases and the V segment lost 3 bases, leaving 8 bases of the junction unmatched. From germline, CDR1 is SGHRS and CDR2 YFSETQ.

The V and J genes are TRBV11-3 and TRBJ1-1; D may be TRBD1 (6 bases). Trimming left V 5 bases short and J 1 base short, with 11 bases between. The germline V gene encodes CDR1 SGHNT and CDR2 YENEEA. The CDR3 is made up of 14 amino acids. The CDR3 region is CASSRGGPNTEAFF. The CDR3 nucleotides are TGTGCCAGCAGCCGCGGGGGCCCGAACACTGAAGCTTTCTTT.

V and J are TRBV2 and TRBJ2-3; TRBD2 matches at 8 bases. Looked up from germline, CDR1 is SNHLY and CDR2 is FYNNEI. Germline trimming cut 2 bases from V and 1 base from J; bases unmatched to any gene: 2. The CDR3 is 15 amino acids. The CDR3 loop reads CASSERRGGTDTQYF. CDR3 nucleotides: TGTGCCAGCAGTGAACGGCGGGGGGGCACAGATACGCAGTATTTT.

The V gene is TRBV2, the J gene TRBJ1-5; no reliable D call. V dropped 2 bases and J dropped 6 bases, with 8 bases sitting between them. The CDR3 loop spans 13 amino acids. Germline V lookup: CDR1 SNHLY, CDR2 FYNNEI. The CDR3 here is CASSEWEAQPQHF. In nucleotides, the CDR3 is TGTGCCAGCAGTGAATGGGAGGCTCAGCCCCAGCATTTT.

The chain is built from TRBV5-1 and TRBJ2-7; 12 bases map to TRBD1. Trimming cost V 3 bases and J 0 bases; bases outside gene matches: 1. This CDR3 is 15 amino acids long. Germline lookup yields CDR1 SGHRS and CDR2 YFSETQ. This CDR3 is CASSWDRGPSYEQYF. The CDR3 region has the DNA TGCGCCAGCAGCTGGGACAGGGGGCCCTCCTACGAGCAGTACTTC.

This clone was detected only a few times. The gene calls are TRBV5-1 and TRBJ2-3; TRBD1 matches 7 bases. The germline V gene has CDR1 SGHRS and CDR2 YFSETQ. This CDR3 is 15 amino acids long. The V and J ends lost 2 bases and 0 bases, in that order; junction bases with no gene match: 3. This CDR3 reads CASSLNRGSTDTQYF. CDR3 in DNA: TGCGCCAGCAGCTTAAACAGGGGAAGCACAGATACGCAGTATTTT.

This chain joins TRBV11-2 and TRBJ1-1; D not certain. The CDR3 is 14 amino acids. CDR1 is SGHAT, CDR2 FQNNGV, per germline. Trimming removed 2 bases at V and 1 base at J, with 8 bases between. CDR3 nucleotides: TGTGCCAGCAGCTTACGGGCGGGGAACACTGAAGCTTTCTTT. Protein product: CASSLRAGNTEAFF.

This clone occurred a few times. V is TRBV9 and J is TRBJ1-3, with no clear D. V gave up 0 bases and J gave up 8 bases, with 15 bases separating them. The CDR3 runs to 15 residues. CDR1 and CDR2 (germline): SGDLS, YYNGEE. CDR3 coding DNA: TGTGCCAGCAGCGTAGTCGGGGATCTGAGGGACACCATATATTTT. Translation gives CASSVVGDLRDTIYF.

The DNA of the CDR3 is TGCGCCAGCAGCTTTAGCGGGGGGGCCCGGGATACGCAGTATTTT. Residues: CASSFSGGARDTQYF. The chain couples TRBV5-1 to TRBJ2-3, with TRBD2 identical over 11 bases. This CDR3 is 15 amino acids long. Trimming cost V 2 bases and J 6 bases; bases outside gene matches: 5. Germline lookup yields CDR1 SGHRS and CDR2 YFSETQ.

The table lists this clone with a few counts. The chain is built from TRBV11-2 and TRBJ2-3; TRBD1 matches at 7 bases. CDR1 SGHAT and CDR2 FQNNGV come from the germline V gene. The CDR3 has 14 amino acids. V was clipped by 3 bases and J by 5 bases; unmatched bases: 5. CDR3 DNA: TGTGCCAGCAGCTTTGGGACAGCAGGAGATACGCAGTATTTT. The encoded protein is CASSFGTAGDTQYF.

The chain employs TRBV6-1 and TRBJ2-1; 13 nucleotides align to TRBD2. Germline CDR1 and CDR2: MNHNS and SASEGT. This CDR3 has 15 residues. V was clipped by 1 base and J by 9 bases; unmatched bases: 3. The CDR3 loop reads CASSEGTSGGLEQFF. The CDR3 DNA is TGTGCCAGCAGTGAAGGGACTAGCGGGGGCCTTGAGCAGTTCTTC.

This chain connects TRBV7-9 to TRBJ2-7, with 10 bases aligning to TRBD1. The CDR3 totals 16 residues. The J segment lost 9 bases and the V segment lost 5 bases, leaving 16 bases of the junction unmatched. Germline CDR1 is SEHNR and CDR2 is FQNEAQ (reference sequence). CDR3 amino acids: CASSTFTGTGDLRQYF. CDR3 in DNA: TGTGCCAGCAGCACCTTTACCGGGACAGGGGATTTGCGGCAGTACTTC.

The chain employs TRBV10-3 and TRBJ1-1; TRBD1 agrees at 9 bases. The CDR3 is made up of 14 amino acids. V lost 4 bases and J lost 3; bases outside the gene matches: 3. Looked up from germline, CDR1 is ENHRY and CDR2 is SYGVKD. The CDR3: CAISGRDRDTEAFF. For the CDR3, the DNA is TGTGCCATCAGTGGCCGGGACAGGGACACTGAAGCTTTCTTT.

In this sample, this clone turned up a few times. J is TRBJ2-5 and V is TRBV6-5; D is perhaps TRBD2 (6 bases). This CDR3 has 14 amino acids. Trimming shortened V by 4 bases and J by 7 bases, and 16 bases separated the two germline ends. CDR1 and CDR2 from the germline V gene are MNHEY and SVGAGI. In DNA, the CDR3 is TGTGCCAGCAGTTTGCAGCGGGTAATGGGGACCCAGTACTTC. Translated: CASSLQRVMGTQYF.

This clone occurred once. V and J are TRBV18 and TRBJ2-1; 7 bases line up with TRBD2. The CDR3 has 14 residues. The ends lost 3 bases at V and 5 bases at J; junction bases unmatched: 4. Germline V CDR1 and CDR2: KGHSH, LQKENI. In DNA, the CDR3 is TGTGCCAGCTCACCCCTAGCGGTTCACAATGAGCAGTTCTTC. Translation: CASSPLAVHNEQFF.

This chain uses TRBV5-1 with TRBJ2-1, with TRBD1 as a possible D gene (6 bases). CDR3 size: 15 residues. Between the trimmed V and J ends, which lost 4 bases and 6 bases, there was a span of 17 bases. Germline CDR1 reads SGHRS; CDR2 reads YFSETQ. The CDR3 bases are TGCGCCAGCAGCCAGGGGCTAGTCCCCACCAATGAGCAGTTCTTC. This sequence encodes CASSQGLVPTNEQFF. The variable domain in full, completed from reference TRBV5-1 and TRBJ2-1, reads KAGVTQTPRYLIKTRGQQVTLSCSPISGHRSVSWYQQTPGQGLQFLFEYFSETQRNKGNFPGRFSGRQFSNSRSEMNVSTLELGDSALYLCASSQGLVPTNEQFFGPGTRLTVL.